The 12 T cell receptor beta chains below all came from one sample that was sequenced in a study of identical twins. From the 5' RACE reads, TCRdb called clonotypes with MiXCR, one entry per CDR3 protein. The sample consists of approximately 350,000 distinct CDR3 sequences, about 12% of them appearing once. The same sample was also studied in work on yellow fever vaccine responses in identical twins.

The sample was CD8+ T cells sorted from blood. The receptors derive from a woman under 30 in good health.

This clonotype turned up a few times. CDR3 sequence (DNA): TGTGCCAGCAGCGTAGCAGGGCTACGAGATGAGACCCAGTACTTC. Translating gives CASSVAGLRDETQYF. The chain joins TRBV9 to TRBJ2-5, with D maybe TRBD1 (5 bases). Germline V gene data show CDR1 as SGDLS and CDR2 as YYNGEE. The CDR3 spans 15 residues. Trimming shortened V by 0 bases and J by 5 bases, and 14 bases separated the two germline ends.

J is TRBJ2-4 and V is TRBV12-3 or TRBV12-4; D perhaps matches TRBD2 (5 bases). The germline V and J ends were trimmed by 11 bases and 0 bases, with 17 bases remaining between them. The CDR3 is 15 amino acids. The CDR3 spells CASKTREPAKNIQYF. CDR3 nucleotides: TGTGCCTCTAAAACCCGGGAACCAGCCAAAAACATTCAGTACTTC.

Written as DNA, the CDR3 is TGCAGTGCCCTAATGGGTGAGGCGGCTGAAAAACTGTTTTTT. Amino acids: CSALMGEAAEKLFF. The genes are TRBV20-1 and TRBJ1-4; D gene ambiguous. Trimming stripped 6 bases from V and 7 bases from J, with 18 bases between. The CDR3 sequence is 14 residues long. Germline CDR1 reads DFQATT; CDR2 reads SNEGSKA (reference sequence).

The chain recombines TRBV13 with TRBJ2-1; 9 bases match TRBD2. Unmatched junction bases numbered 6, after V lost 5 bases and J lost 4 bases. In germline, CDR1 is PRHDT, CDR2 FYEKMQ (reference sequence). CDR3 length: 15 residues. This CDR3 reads CASSPMSGRYNEQFF. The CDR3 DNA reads TGTGCCAGCAGCCCTATGAGCGGGAGGTACAATGAGCAGTTCTTC.

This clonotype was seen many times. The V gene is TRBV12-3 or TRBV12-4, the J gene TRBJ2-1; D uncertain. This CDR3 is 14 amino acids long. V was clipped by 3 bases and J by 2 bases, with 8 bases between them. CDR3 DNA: TGTGCCAGCAGTTTCATTGAGACCTACAATGAGCAGTTCTTC. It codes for CASSFIETYNEQFF.

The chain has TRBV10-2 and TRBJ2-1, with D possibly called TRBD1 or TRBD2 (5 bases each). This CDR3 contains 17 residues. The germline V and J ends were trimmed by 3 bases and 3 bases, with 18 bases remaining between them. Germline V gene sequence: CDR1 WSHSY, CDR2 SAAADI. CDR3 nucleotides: TGCGCCAGCAGTGACGCGGCGAGGGGTTCGGACTACAATGAGCAGTTCTTC. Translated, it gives CASSDAARGSDYNEQFF.

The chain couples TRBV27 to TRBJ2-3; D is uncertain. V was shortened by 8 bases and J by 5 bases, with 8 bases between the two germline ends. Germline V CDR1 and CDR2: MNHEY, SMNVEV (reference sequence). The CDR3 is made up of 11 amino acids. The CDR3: CASGARDTQYF. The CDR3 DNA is TGTGCCAGCGGAGCCCGAGATACGCAGTATTTT.

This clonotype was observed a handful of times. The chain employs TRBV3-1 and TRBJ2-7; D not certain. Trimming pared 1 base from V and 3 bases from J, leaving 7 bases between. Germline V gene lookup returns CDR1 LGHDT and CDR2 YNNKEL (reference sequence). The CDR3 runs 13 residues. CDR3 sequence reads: CASSQAIVYEQYF. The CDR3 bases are TGTGCCAGCAGCCAAGCGATAGTCTACGAGCAGTACTTC.

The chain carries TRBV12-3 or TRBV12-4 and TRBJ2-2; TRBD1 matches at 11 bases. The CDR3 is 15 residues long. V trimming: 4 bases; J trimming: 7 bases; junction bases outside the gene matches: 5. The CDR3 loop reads CASSSWDRGNGELFF. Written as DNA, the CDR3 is TGTGCCAGCAGTTCCTGGGACAGGGGGAACGGGGAGCTGTTTTTT.

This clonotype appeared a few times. CDR3 nucleotides: TGCGCCAGCAGCTTCGCGGGGGACGGGAACCCAGATACGCAGTATTTT. It yields the protein CASSFAGDGNPDTQYF. This chain connects TRBV5-1 to TRBJ2-3; TRBD2 agrees at 7 bases. The length of the CDR3 is 16 residues. V shed 2 bases, J shed 4 bases, and the junction held 10 bases outside the gene matches. The germline V gene encodes CDR1 SGHRS and CDR2 YFSETQ.

The CDR3 nucleotides read TGTGCCAGCAGCGTAGACAGGGGAAAGGGTGAGCAGTTCTTC. This translates into CASSVDRGKGEQFF. The chain couples TRBV7-9 to TRBJ2-1; 8 nucleotides align to TRBD1. Trimming removed 5 bases from V and 9 bases from J; junction bases left unmatched: 9. The CDR3 has 14 amino acids. Per germline, CDR1 SEHNR and CDR2 FQNEAQ (reference sequence).

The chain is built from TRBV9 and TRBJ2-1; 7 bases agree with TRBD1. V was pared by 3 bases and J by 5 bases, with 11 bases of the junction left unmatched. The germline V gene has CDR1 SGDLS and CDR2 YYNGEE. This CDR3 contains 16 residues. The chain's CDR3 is CASSASTGVRDNEQFF. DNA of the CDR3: TGTGCCAGCAGCGCGAGCACAGGGGTGCGAGACAATGAGCAGTTCTTC.